This T cell receptor (beta chain) stems from a study of cytomegalovirus exposure and HLA in healthy donors. Study findings and constraints: According to an earlier analysis, most TCR beta V segments yielded productive rearrangements about 90% or about 30% of the time. Highly shared variants forming one cluster were likely a sequencing artifact. The classifier was said to identify cytomegalovirus status with high specificity and sensitivity.

The study ran its PCR with 60 Vbeta and 13 Jbeta primers. In the source study's methods: A follow-up analysis tallied around 80 million unique TCR beta chains, roughly 9.9 million shared. Libraries were prepared by immunoSEQ multiplex PCR; TCRdb keeps only in-frame clonotypes and omits some of them. The V and J calls and clone size are taken from that table; D and trimming were inferred from the DNA. The repertoire holds about 200,000 clones, with roughly 70% as singletons. The CDR3 spans 17 residues. Germline lookup yields CDR1 LGHNA and CDR2 YSLEER. V lost 0 bases, J lost 2 bases, and 14 bases lay in between. Comment on this clone: Its target is not known.

The sample comprised PBMCs. The receptor's source is a woman in her 30s in good health and CMV-seronegative. V usage is TRBV4-3 and J usage is TRBJ1-5; no firm D call. DNA for the CDR3: TGCGCCAGCAGCCAAGAAGTTCGGGGAACGGGCAATCAGCCCCAGCATTTT. Amino acids: CASSQEVRGTGNQPQHF.